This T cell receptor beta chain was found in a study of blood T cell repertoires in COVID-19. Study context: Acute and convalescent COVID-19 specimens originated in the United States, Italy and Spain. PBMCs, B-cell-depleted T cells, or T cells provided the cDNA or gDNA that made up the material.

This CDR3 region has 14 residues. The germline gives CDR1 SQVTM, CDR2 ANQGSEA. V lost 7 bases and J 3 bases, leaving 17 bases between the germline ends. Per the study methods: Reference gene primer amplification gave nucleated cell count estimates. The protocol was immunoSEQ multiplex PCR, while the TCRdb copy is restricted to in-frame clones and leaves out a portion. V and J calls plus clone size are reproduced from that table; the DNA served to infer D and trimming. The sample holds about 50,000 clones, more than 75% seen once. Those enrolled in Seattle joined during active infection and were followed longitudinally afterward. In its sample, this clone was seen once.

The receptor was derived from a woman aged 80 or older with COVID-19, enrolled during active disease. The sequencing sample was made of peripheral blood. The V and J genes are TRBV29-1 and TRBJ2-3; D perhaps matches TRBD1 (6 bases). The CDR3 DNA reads TGCAGCGCGAGGAGACAGGCAAGGACAGATACGCAGTATTTT. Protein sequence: CSARRQARTDTQYF.